Each of the 15 T cell receptor beta chains below was sequenced from the same sample in a study of cytomegalovirus exposure and HLA in healthy donors. The PCR employed 60 Vbeta primers together with 13 Jbeta primers. Sequencing used immunoSEQ multiplex PCR; TCRdb keeps in-frame clones, though not all of them. The data contain roughly 120,000 clones, 8% to 9.5% of them singletons. The sample taken for sequencing was PBMCs. Receptors originate from a middle-aged man in good health and CMV-seronegative.

The V and J genes are TRBV5-6 and TRBJ1-1, with D uncertain. V lost 0 bases, J lost 1 base, and 10 bases lay in between. The CDR3 runs to 15 residues. Germline CDR1 and CDR2: SGHDT and YYEEEE. CDR3 nucleotide sequence: TGTGCCAGCAGCTTGGTAGAGAGGGCGAACACTGAAGCTTTCTTT. This translates into CASSLVERANTEAFF.

The chain has TRBV5-4 and TRBJ1-4, with 10 bases identical to TRBD1. The V segment lost 4 bases and the J segment 8 bases; nucleotides outside the gene matches: 11. Germline lookup yields CDR1 SGHNT and CDR2 YYREEE (reference sequence). The CDR3 runs 16 residues. Here the CDR3 reads CASSVLTGGPDEKLFF. The CDR3 DNA follows: TGTGCCAGCAGCGTATTGACAGGGGGCCCCGACGAAAAACTGTTTTTT.

This clone was recorded a few times. The chain couples TRBV7-2 to TRBJ2-1; 12 nucleotides align to TRBD2. From germline, CDR1 is SGHTA and CDR2 FQGNSA. V shed 4 bases, J shed 7 bases, and the junction held 8 bases outside the gene matches. This CDR3 is built from 16 residues. CDR3: CASSWALAGGRNEQFF. CDR3 sequence (DNA): TGTGCCAGCAGCTGGGCTCTAGCGGGGGGGCGTAATGAGCAGTTCTTC. Based on the CDR3 plus reference TRBV7-2 and TRBJ2-1, the full variable domain is GAGVSQSPSNKVTEKGKDVELRCDPISGHTALYWYRQSLGQGLEFLIYFQGNSAPDKSGLPSDRFSAERTGGSVSTLTIQRTQQEDSAVYLCASSWALAGGRNEQFFGPGTRLTVL.

The sample holds a few counts of this clone. The V and J genes are TRBV11-2 and TRBJ2-1; 11 nucleotides agree with TRBD2. The CDR3 contains 15 residues. J gave up 8 bases and V 6 bases, and 9 bases lay outside the gene matches. CDR1 is SGHAT and CDR2 is FQNNGV in the germline V gene. The CDR3 spells CASRKELAGGYEQFF. CDR3 coding DNA: TGTGCCAGCAGGAAGGAGCTAGCGGGGGGCTATGAGCAGTTCTTC.

This clone was detected a few times. The same CDR3 also results from other DNA sequences found in this sample. The chain joins TRBV29-1 to TRBJ1-2; D is ambiguous. V lost 5 bases and J 5 bases, leaving 9 bases between the germline ends. Germline values: CDR1 SQVTM, CDR2 ANQGSEA. The CDR3 contains 11 residues. In DNA, the CDR3 is TGCAGCGTTCTCGAACAGTATGGCTACACCTTC. This gives the protein CSVLEQYGYTF.

This clone was observed a handful of times. The CDR3 is CASSQDFLAKNIQYF. In DNA, the CDR3 is TGCGCCAGCAGCCAAGATTTCCTGGCCAAAAACATTCAGTACTTC. The J gene is TRBJ2-4, the V gene TRBV4-1; D not certain. Germline V gene data show CDR1 as MGHRA and CDR2 as YSYEKL. V lost 0 bases, J lost 1 base, and 7 bases lay in between. This CDR3 spans 15 amino acids.

This clone came up a few times. The rearrangement uses TRBV13 and TRBJ1-5, with a weak D call TRBD1 (5 bases). Trimming shortened V by 5 bases and J by 7 bases, and 15 bases separated the two germline ends. CDR3 size: 14 residues. Germline assignment: CDR1 PRHDT and CDR2 FYEKMQ (reference sequence). The CDR3 nucleotides are TGTGCCAGCAGCCTCTCAGGGTCCCGGCAGCCCCAGCATTTT. Protein product: CASSLSGSRQPQHF.

V gene TRBV7-9 combines with J gene TRBJ2-7; possibly TRBD1 for D (8 bases). This CDR3 spans 16 amino acids. Between the trimmed V and J ends, which lost 1 base and 4 bases, there was a span of 17 bases. The germline V gene has CDR1 SEHNR and CDR2 FQNEAQ (reference sequence). The CDR3 nucleotides read TGTGCCAGCAGCTTAGGTGGACAGGGAGGGTTGTACGAGCAGTACTTC. It yields the protein CASSLGGQGGLYEQYF.

The chain is built from TRBV5-4 and TRBJ1-1; no reliable D call. CDR1 is SGHNT and CDR2 is YYREEE in the germline V gene (reference sequence). Trimming cost V 2 bases and J 1 base, with 6 bases left between them. The CDR3 consists of 13 residues. CDR3 sequence: CASSFPGNTEAFF. The CDR3, as DNA: TGTGCCAGCAGCTTCCCGGGGAACACTGAAGCTTTCTTT.

This clone has only a few counts. The gene calls are TRBV6-5 and TRBJ1-1; 8 bases agree with TRBD1. Per the germline V gene, CDR1 is MNHEY and CDR2 is SVGAGI. The CDR3 length is 13 residues. With 6 bases clipped from V and 1 base from J, the junction kept 1 base outside the gene matches. The CDR3 spells CASRTGENTEAFF. The CDR3 region has the DNA TGTGCCAGCAGGACAGGGGAGAACACTGAAGCTTTCTTT.

The chain is built from TRBV6-1 and TRBJ2-1; TRBD2 matches 12 bases. Germline V gene lookup returns CDR1 MNHNS and CDR2 SASEGT. Germline trimming cut 2 bases from V and 4 bases from J; bases unmatched to any gene: 0. The CDR3 runs to 15 residues. DNA of the CDR3: TGTGCCAGCAGTGAAACTAGCGGGGGGTACAATGAGCAGTTCTTC. It is translated as CASSETSGGYNEQFF.

This clone has more than one count but fewer than ten. The J gene is TRBJ2-1, the V gene TRBV9; D is possibly TRBD2 (5 bases). Germline CDR1 and CDR2: SGDLS and YYNGEE. The V end lost 0 bases, the J end lost 3 bases, and 10 bases lay between the germline ends. CDR3 size: 15 residues. In DNA form, the CDR3 reads TGTGCCAGCAGCGTAGGAGGGAGAGACTACAATGAGCAGTTCTTC. It specifies CASSVGGRDYNEQFF.

This clone showed up just a few times. Other DNA sequences in the sample encode the same CDR3. The chain couples TRBV28 to TRBJ1-1; D not certain. Trimming took off 4 bases at V and 4 bases at J, with 7 bases between the two ends. There are 12 residues in the CDR3. In germline, CDR1 is MDHEN, CDR2 SYDVKM. CDR3 in DNA: TGTGCCAGCAGTTACAGACCCACTGAAGCTTTCTTT. It translates to CASSYRPTEAFF.

The rearrangement joins TRBV6-5 to TRBJ2-5, with D possibly TRBD2 on 6 matching bases. Looked up from germline, CDR1 is MNHEY and CDR2 is SVGAGI. The CDR3 has 14 residues. V was clipped by 8 bases and J by 3 bases, with 16 bases between them. The CDR3 here is CASSELGSKETQYF. The CDR3 DNA reads as TGTGCCAGCTCCGAACTCGGGAGCAAAGAGACCCAGTACTTC.

This clone has just a few counts. In DNA form, the CDR3 reads TGTGCCAGCAGTGAAGCGCGAGGCGGGGGGGCAGCGAATGAGCAGTTCTTC. Residues: CASSEARGGGAANEQFF. The gene calls are TRBV2 and TRBJ2-1; 9 nucleotides match TRBD2. J was trimmed by 7 bases and V by 0 bases; bases with no gene match: 10. The CDR3 sequence is 17 residues long. Germline CDR1 and CDR2: SNHLY and FYNNEI.